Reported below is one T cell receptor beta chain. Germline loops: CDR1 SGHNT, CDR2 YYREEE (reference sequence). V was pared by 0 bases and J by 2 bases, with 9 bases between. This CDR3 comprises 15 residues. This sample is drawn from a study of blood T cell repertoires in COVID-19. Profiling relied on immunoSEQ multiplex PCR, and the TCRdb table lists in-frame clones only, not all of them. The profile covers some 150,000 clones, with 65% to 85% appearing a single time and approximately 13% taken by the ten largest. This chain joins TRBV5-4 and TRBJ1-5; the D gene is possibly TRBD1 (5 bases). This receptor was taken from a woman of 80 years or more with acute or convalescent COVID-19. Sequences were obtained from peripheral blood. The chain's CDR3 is CASSLGGEGNQPQHF. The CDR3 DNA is TGTGCCAGCAGCTTGGGGGGGGAGGGCAATCAGCCCCAGCATTTT.